The 9 T cell receptor beta chains in this list originate from one sample, sequenced in a study of OX40 agonist ivuxolimab in advanced cancers. Produced via immunoSEQ multiplex PCR; TCRdb's table is partial and in-frame only. The sample has 50,000 or so clones; approximately 80% are singletons. Sequencing was performed on CD4+ or CD8+ T cells sorted from blood, taken in a trial of the OX40 agonist ivuxolimab. Every receptor here comes from an adult with an advanced solid tumor such as melanoma, head and neck, liver or kidney cancer.

The chain joins TRBV18 to TRBJ2-6; no definite D call. Trimming removed 3 bases from V and 0 bases from J, with 3 bases in between. Germline V CDR1 and CDR2: KGHSH, LQKENI. This CDR3 has 14 amino acids. In DNA form, the CDR3 reads TGTGCCAGCTCACCTCCCTCTGGGGCCAACGTCCTGACTTTC. Translated: CASSPPSGANVLTF.

V and J are TRBV7-8 and TRBJ1-2; D is ambiguous. This CDR3 is 14 amino acids long. Germline V gene data show CDR1 as SGHVS and CDR2 as FQNEAQ. V lost 4 bases, J lost 5 bases, and 14 bases lay in between. The CDR3: CASSSPPAIYGYTF. The CDR3 DNA reads as TGTGCCAGCAGCTCCCCCCCAGCGATATATGGCTACACCTTC.

The chain combines TRBV30 with TRBJ2-1; 9 positions match TRBD1. Germline lookup yields CDR1 GTSNPN and CDR2 SVGIG (reference sequence). J was trimmed by 5 bases and V by 1 base; bases with no gene match: 6. This CDR3 is built from 15 residues. The DNA for the CDR3 is TGTGCCTGGAGTGGGCTAGGGACAGGGAACAATGAGCAGTTCTTC. This codes for CAWSGLGTGNNEQFF.

The CDR3 DNA reads TGTGCTAGTGGTGCCGGGACAGACACCGGGGAGCTGTTTTTT. Translation gives CASGAGTDTGELFF. The chain is built from TRBV12-5 and TRBJ2-2, with TRBD1 matching over 7 bases. Germline CDR1 and CDR2: LGHNT and FRNRAP. Trimming at V came to 5 bases and at J to 3 bases, leaving 3 bases not matched to a gene. CDR3 length: 14 amino acids. Supplemented by reference TRBV12-5 and TRBJ2-2, the full variable domain reads DARVTQTPRHKVTEMGQEVTMRCQPILGHNTVFWYRQTMMQGLELLAYFRNRAPLDDSGMPKDRFSAEMPDATLATLKIQPSEPRDSAVYFCASGAGTDTGELFFGEGSRLTVL.

The rearrangement uses TRBV5-1 and TRBJ2-1; 8 bases map to TRBD1. The CDR3 has 15 residues. J gave up 4 bases and V 4 bases, and 7 bases lay outside the gene matches. CDR1 is SGHRS and CDR2 is YFSETQ in the germline V gene. The CDR3 is CASSTGGSGYNEQFF. The CDR3 coding sequence is TGCGCCAGCAGCACAGGGGGTTCGGGATACAATGAGCAGTTCTTC.

This chain uses TRBV7-8 with TRBJ1-1; a possible D gene is TRBD1 (6 bases). This CDR3 contains 14 residues. The germline V gene encodes CDR1 SGHVS and CDR2 FQNEAQ. V was pared by 6 bases and J by 3 bases, with 14 bases between. The CDR3 DNA is TGTGCCAGCAGGGACAGAGAGTGGGACACTGAAGCTTTCTTT. Its translation: CASRDREWDTEAFF.

The V and J genes are TRBV10-2 and TRBJ2-5; 7 bases line up with TRBD2. Looked up from germline, CDR1 is WSHSY and CDR2 is SAAADI. The CDR3 loop spans 13 amino acids. After removal of 9 bases from V and 2 bases from J, the junction contained 6 bases not matched to a gene. The CDR3, as DNA: TGCGCCAGTGCGACTAGCAGTCAAGAGACCCAGTACTTC. It specifies CASATSSQETQYF.

The V call is TRBV5-4, the J call TRBJ2-7, with 11 bases lining up with TRBD1. CDR1 and CDR2 (germline): SGHNT, YYREEE (reference sequence). Unmatched junction bases numbered 4, after V lost 3 bases and J lost 2 bases. The CDR3 contains 15 residues. The CDR3, as DNA: TGTGCCAGCAGCTCTGGACAGGGGGCGGCCTACGAGCAGTACGTC. Translated: CASSSGQGAAYEQYV.

This chain joins TRBV7-2 and TRBJ2-5; D perhaps matches TRBD2 (5 bases). Germline CDR1 is SGHTA and CDR2 is FQGNSA. The CDR3 length is 14 residues. Trimming shortened V by 5 bases and J by 1 base, and 11 bases separated the two germline ends. CDR3 residues: CASSPGAAQETQYF. The CDR3, as DNA: TGTGCCAGCAGCCCTGGAGCGGCCCAAGAGACCCAGTACTTC.